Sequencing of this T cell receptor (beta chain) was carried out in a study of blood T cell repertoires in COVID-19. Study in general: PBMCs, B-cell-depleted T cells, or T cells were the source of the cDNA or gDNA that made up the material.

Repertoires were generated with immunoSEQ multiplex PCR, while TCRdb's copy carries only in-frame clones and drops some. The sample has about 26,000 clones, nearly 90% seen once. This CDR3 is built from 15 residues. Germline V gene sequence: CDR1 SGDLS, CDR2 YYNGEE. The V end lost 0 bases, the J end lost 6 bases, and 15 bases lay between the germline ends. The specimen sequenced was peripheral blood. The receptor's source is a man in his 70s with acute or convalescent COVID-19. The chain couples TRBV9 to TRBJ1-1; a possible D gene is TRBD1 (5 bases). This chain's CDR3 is CASSVGGGVGAEAFF. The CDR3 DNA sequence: TGTGCCAGCAGCGTAGGTGGGGGGGTCGGCGCTGAAGCTTTCTTT.